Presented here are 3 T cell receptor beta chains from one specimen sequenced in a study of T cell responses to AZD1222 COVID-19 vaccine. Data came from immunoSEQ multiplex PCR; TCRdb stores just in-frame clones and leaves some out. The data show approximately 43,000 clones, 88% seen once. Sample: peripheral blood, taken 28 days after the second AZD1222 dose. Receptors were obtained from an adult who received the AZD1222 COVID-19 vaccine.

The CDR3 coding sequence is TGTGCCAGCAGCTTAGCGGGGCCACAGGGCGGCTATGGCTACACCTTC. This translates into CASSLAGPQGGYGYTF. The J gene is TRBJ1-2, the V gene TRBV7-2, with a possible D match to TRBD1 (6 bases). The CDR3 runs 16 residues. V gave up 0 bases and J gave up 4 bases, with 15 bases separating them. Germline assignment: CDR1 SGHTA and CDR2 FQGNSA.

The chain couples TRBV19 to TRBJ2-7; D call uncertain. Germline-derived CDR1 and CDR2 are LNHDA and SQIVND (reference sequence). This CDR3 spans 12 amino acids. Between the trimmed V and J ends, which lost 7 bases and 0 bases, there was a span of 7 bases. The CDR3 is CASTGDSYEQYF. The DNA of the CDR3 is TGTGCCAGTACGGGCGACTCCTACGAGCAGTACTTC.

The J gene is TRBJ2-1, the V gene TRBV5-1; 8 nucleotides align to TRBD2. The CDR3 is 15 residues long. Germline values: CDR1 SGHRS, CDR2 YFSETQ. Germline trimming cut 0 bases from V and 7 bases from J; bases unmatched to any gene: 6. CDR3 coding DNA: TGCGCCAGCAGCTTGGCGGGAGGGCCCTGGAATGAGCAGTTCTTC. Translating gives CASSLAGGPWNEQFF.